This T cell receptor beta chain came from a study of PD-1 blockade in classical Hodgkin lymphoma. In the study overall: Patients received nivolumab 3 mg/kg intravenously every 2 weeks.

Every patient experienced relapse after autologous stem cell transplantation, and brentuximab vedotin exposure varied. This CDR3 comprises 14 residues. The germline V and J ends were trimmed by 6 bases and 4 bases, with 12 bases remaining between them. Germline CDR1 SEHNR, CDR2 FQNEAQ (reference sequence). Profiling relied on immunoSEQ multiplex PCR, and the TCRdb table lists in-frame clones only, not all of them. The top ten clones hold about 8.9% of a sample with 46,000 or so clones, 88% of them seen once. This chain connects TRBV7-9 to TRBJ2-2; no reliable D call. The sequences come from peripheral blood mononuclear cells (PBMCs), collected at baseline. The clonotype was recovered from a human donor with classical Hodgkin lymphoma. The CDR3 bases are TGTGCCAGCAGGCCTACGATAGTCACCGGGGAGCTGTTTTTT. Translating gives CASRPTIVTGELFF.